The rows below give T cell receptor beta chains drawn from one sample of a study of T cell responses to AZD1222 COVID-19 vaccine. Method: immunoSEQ multiplex PCR; TCRdb's copy keeps in-frame clones and lacks some. The repertoire includes about 170,000 clones, 80% to 95% of them detected once, and more than 1.5% sits in the top ten. The starting material was peripheral blood, obtained on day 0 of AZD1222 vaccination. These TCRs come from an adult in good health. The CDR3 runs from the conserved cysteine through the conserved F or W. A D gene is named only where the DNA matches it firmly. Some rows mark clone size as missing; the rest say once, few, many or name a class of expanded clone.

D: TRBD1; size: -; J: TRBJ1-2; V: TRBV29-1; DNA: TGCAGCGTTACCGACAGGGACGGCTATGGCTACACCTTC; CDR3: CSVTDRDGYGYTF
D: TRBD1; size: -; J: TRBJ2-3; V: TRBV7-2; DNA: TGTGCCAGCAGCAGGACAGGGGGCAGAGATACGCAGTATTTT; CDR3: CASSRTGGRDTQYF
D: TRBD1; size: few; J: TRBJ1-2; V: TRBV7-9; DNA: TGTGCCAGCAGCCTCGGACAGGGACAATGGTGCACCTTC; CDR3: CASSLGQGQWCTF
D: -; size: -; J: TRBJ1-2; V: TRBV20-1; DNA: TGCAGTGCTAGACGGGACTATGGCTACACCTTC; CDR3: CSARRDYGYTF
D: -; size: -; J: TRBJ2-2; V: TRBV6-5; DNA: TGTGCCAGTGGCAGGGGACAGAACACCGGGGAGCTGTTTTTT; CDR3: CASGRGQNTGELFF
D: -; size: -; J: TRBJ2-7; V: TRBV18; DNA: TGTGCCAGCTCACCAACAAACTCGGGCTCCTACGAGCAGTACTTC; CDR3: CASSPTNSGSYEQYF
D: -; size: -; J: TRBJ1-4; V: TRBV7-8; DNA: TGTGCCAGCACCCCATCCCCCCCCGGAAAGGTGGAAAAACTGTTTTTT; CDR3: CASTPSPPGKVEKLFF
D: -; size: -; J: TRBJ2-2; V: TRBV5-4; DNA: TGTGCCAGCAGCTTGCGGGAACACACCGGGGAGCTGTTTTTT; CDR3: CASSLREHTGELFF
D: TRBD1; size: -; J: TRBJ2-7; V: TRBV30; DNA: TGTGCCTGGAGTGTAGGGGACAGGCCCTACGAGCAGTACTTC; CDR3: CAWSVGDRPYEQYF
D: -; size: -; J: TRBJ1-6; V: TRBV27; DNA: TGTGCCAGCAGTTCGCCCTCAAAGCACGGGCGCAATTCACCCCTCCACTTT; CDR3: CASSSPSKHGRNSPLHF
D: -; size: -; J: TRBJ1-2; V: TRBV5-1; DNA: TGCGCCAGCAGCCCGGACTTCTATGGCTACACCTTC; CDR3: CASSPDFYGYTF
D: -; size: -; J: TRBJ1-3; V: TRBV10-2; DNA: TGCGCCAGCAGTGAGTCTCCGGGTTCAGCCGGAAACACCATATATTTT; CDR3: CASSESPGSAGNTIYF
D: -; size: -; J: TRBJ1-5; V: TRBV5-1; DNA: TGCGCCAGCAGCCCGGAGGGCGGTCAGCCCCAGCATTTT; CDR3: CASSPEGGQPQHF
D: TRBD1; size: -; J: TRBJ2-1; V: TRBV24-1; DNA: TGTGCCGCCAGTGACCCCGGGACAGGGAGAGCCTACAATGAGCAGTTCTTC; CDR3: CAASDPGTGRAYNEQFF
D: TRBD1; size: -; J: TRBJ1-1; V: TRBV18; DNA: TGTGCCAGCTCACGACAGAGACAGGGTAACACTGAAGCTTTCTTT; CDR3: CASSRQRQGNTEAFF
D: TRBD1; size: -; J: TRBJ1-2; V: TRBV11-3; DNA: TGTGCCAGCAGCTCACAGACAGGGCAAGGCTACACCTTC; CDR3: CASSSQTGQGYTF
D: -; size: -; J: TRBJ1-3; V: TRBV6-5; DNA: TGTGCCAGCAGAAGGGACCGCGTCTCTGGAAACACCATATATTTT; CDR3: CASRRDRVSGNTIYF
D: -; size: -; J: TRBJ2-3; V: TRBV7-2; DNA: TGTGCCAGCAGCTTAGTCGGACTAAGGACCACAGATACGCAGTATTTT; CDR3: CASSLVGLRTTDTQYF
D: TRBD1; size: -; J: TRBJ2-1; V: TRBV19; DNA: TGTGCCAGTAGTATTCTACAGGGGTCAAACTACAATGAGCAGTTCTTC; CDR3: CASSILQGSNYNEQFF
D: -; size: few; J: TRBJ2-2; V: TRBV3-1/TRBV3-2; DNA: TGTGCCAGCAGCCCGCTCGCACTCGGGGAGCTGTTTTTT; CDR3: CASSPLALGELFF
D: -; size: once; J: TRBJ2-5; V: TRBV4-2; DNA: TGTGCCAGCAGCCAGGGACTCGTGGAGACCCAGTACTTC; CDR3: CASSQGLVETQYF
D: -; size: -; J: TRBJ1-4; V: TRBV24-1; DNA: TGTGCCACCCAAGATGCAACTAATGAAAAACTGTTTTTT; CDR3: CATQDATNEKLFF
D: -; size: -; J: TRBJ1-2; V: TRBV18; DNA: TGTGCCAGCTCACCAGCCCAGATCGGTGCTAACTATGGCTACACCTTC; CDR3: CASSPAQIGANYGYTF
D: TRBD2; size: -; J: TRBJ2-7; V: TRBV25-1; DNA: TGTGCCAGCAGCGCCGGGACTAGCGGCTCCTACGAGCAGTACTTC; CDR3: CASSAGTSGSYEQYF
D: TRBD1; size: -; J: TRBJ2-2; V: TRBV18; DNA: TGTGCCAGCTCACCCTACCCGGGACAGGGGGATACCGGGGAGCTGTTTTTT; CDR3: CASSPYPGQGDTGELFF
D: -; size: -; J: TRBJ2-2; V: TRBV30; DNA: TGTGCCTGGACAGGGGACCTAACCTTCACCGGGGAGCTGTTTTTT; CDR3: CAWTGDLTFTGELFF
D: -; size: -; J: TRBJ1-1; V: TRBV29-1; DNA: TGCAGCGCTAACGTGGGGCCCTTGGGGGCTTTCTTT; CDR3: CSANVGPLGAFF
D: -; size: once; J: TRBJ2-3; V: TRBV6-5; DNA: TGTGCCACCAGACGCCCCTGGGGAAGCACAGATACGCAGTATTTT; CDR3: CATRRPWGSTDTQYF
D: -; size: -; J: TRBJ1-5; V: TRBV19; DNA: TGTGCCAGTAGTCAAACGGGCCGCAATCAGCCCCAGCATTTT; CDR3: CASSQTGRNQPQHF
D: TRBD1; size: -; J: TRBJ1-2; V: TRBV4-2; DNA: TGTGCCAGCAGCCAACCCGGGACAGGGGGCCTTGGCTACACCTTC; CDR3: CASSQPGTGGLGYTF
D: -; size: -; J: TRBJ2-1; V: TRBV6-2/TRBV6-3; DNA: TGTGCCAGCAGTTACTCGATGGTGAATGAGCAGTTCTTC; CDR3: CASSYSMVNEQFF
D: -; size: -; J: TRBJ2-4; V: TRBV5-1; DNA: TGCGCCAGCAGCCCCTCGAAGGGGAACATTCAGTACTTC; CDR3: CASSPSKGNIQYF
D: -; size: -; J: TRBJ1-1; V: TRBV5-1; DNA: TGCGCCAGCAGCTTGCAACCTCAGGGTAGGGGCACTGAAGCTTTCTTT; CDR3: CASSLQPQGRGTEAFF
D: -; size: -; J: TRBJ1-2; V: TRBV7-9; DNA: TGTGCCAGCAGCGCCCCCGCAGGCGATGGCTACACCTTC; CDR3: CASSAPAGDGYTF
D: -; size: -; J: TRBJ2-7; V: TRBV12-3/TRBV12-4; DNA: TGTGCCAGCAGCCTTGGACAGCCCTACGAGCAGTACTTC; CDR3: CASSLGQPYEQYF
D: TRBD1; size: -; J: TRBJ2-3; V: TRBV18; DNA: TGTGCCAGCTCACCGGGACAGGGCAGCACAGATACGCAGTATTTT; CDR3: CASSPGQGSTDTQYF
D: -; size: -; J: TRBJ1-2; V: TRBV7-8; DNA: TGTGCCAGCAGCCCCGTGGTGTTTAGCTATGGCTACACCTTC; CDR3: CASSPVVFSYGYTF
D: TRBD2; size: few; J: TRBJ2-1; V: TRBV4-1; DNA: TGCGCCAGCCGTAAGCTAGCGGGAGGGCCGAATGAGCAGTTCTTC; CDR3: CASRKLAGGPNEQFF
D: -; size: -; J: TRBJ1-2; V: TRBV7-9; DNA: TGTGCCAGCAGCTTAGGGAGAGTGGGCTATGGCTACACCTTC; CDR3: CASSLGRVGYGYTF
D: TRBD2; size: -; J: TRBJ2-3; V: TRBV19; DNA: TGTGCCAGTAAATCAGGGACTCGAGGTAGCGGGAGGATCTCAGATACGCAGTATTTT; CDR3: CASKSGTRGSGRISDTQYF
D: TRBD1; size: -; J: TRBJ1-2; V: TRBV7-9; DNA: TGTGCCAGCAGCCCCGACAGGGATTCGGACGGCTACACCTTC; CDR3: CASSPDRDSDGYTF
D: -; size: -; J: TRBJ2-3; V: TRBV6-5; DNA: TGTGCCAGCGGGACTGCGCCAGATACGCAGTATTTT; CDR3: CASGTAPDTQYF
D: TRBD1; size: -; J: TRBJ2-1; V: TRBV6-5; DNA: TGTGCCAGCAGTTACGTTACAGGGGGCATCCCTGAGCAGTTCTTC; CDR3: CASSYVTGGIPEQFF
D: -; size: once; J: TRBJ2-1; V: TRBV7-3; DNA: TGTGCCAGCAGCTTGGGTCTCGGAAATGAGCAGTTCTTC; CDR3: CASSLGLGNEQFF
D: -; size: -; J: TRBJ2-5; V: TRBV6-5; DNA: TGTGCCAGCGGCCGGCAAGAGACCCAGTACTTC; CDR3: CASGRQETQYF
D: TRBD1; size: -; J: TRBJ1-5; V: TRBV6-2/TRBV6-3; DNA: TGTGCCAGCAGCCAAGGACAGGCGGATCAGCCCCAGCATTTT; CDR3: CASSQGQADQPQHF
D: TRBD1; size: many; J: TRBJ1-1; V: TRBV18; DNA: TGTGCCAGCTCAAGACAGGGTCTCGAGACTGAAGCTTTCTTT; CDR3: CASSRQGLETEAFF
D: TRBD2; size: once; J: TRBJ2-3; V: TRBV5-1; DNA: TGCGCCAGCAGCTTGCTTCCGGGACTAGCCACAGATACGCAGTATTTT; CDR3: CASSLLPGLATDTQYF
D: -; size: -; J: TRBJ2-3; V: TRBV9; DNA: TGTGCCAGCAACCCGGGCTCGTGGGATACGCAGTATTTT; CDR3: CASNPGSWDTQYF
D: -; size: -; J: TRBJ2-7; V: TRBV3-1/TRBV3-2; DNA: TGTGCCAGCAGCCCCAGAGAGACAGGTGAGGTCTACGAGCAGTACTTC; CDR3: CASSPRETGEVYEQYF